This T cell receptor (beta chain) was sequenced for a study of molecular identifiers for immune sequencing clone quantification. Study-level information: Replicates involved a five-way split of RNA from around 20,000 or 99,000 naive CD8 cells, with sequencing of four.

Points on this clonotype: Sequence at one end of the junction differs from germline and may be a read error.

The length of the CDR3 is 14 residues. Germline V gene data show CDR1 as MNHEY and CDR2 as SVGAGI. MiXCR was run by TCRdb on the PCR reads, yielding one entry per CDR3 protein. The sample records about half a million distinct CDR3 sequences, about 26% being singletons. This TCR came from a human donor in good health. Some libraries in this study had Jurkat cell RNA spiked in. What was sequenced was naive CD8+ T cells from blood, with Jurkat cell RNA spiked in. Subset denoted: FACS-sorted CD8+CD4-CCR7+CD45RA+ naive T cells. The V gene is TRBV6-5, the J gene TRBJ1-4, with 7 bases aligning to TRBD1. The CDR3 reads CASSTTGYGERLFF. As DNA, the CDR3 is TGTGCCAGCAGCACGACAGGGTATGGTGAAAGACTGTTTTTT.